Below, 29 T cell receptor beta chains from the same sample are listed, as sequenced in a study of T cell repertoires in cytomegalovirus infection. Antigen specificity for these receptors is unknown. TCRdb re-analysed the reads in MiXCR, keeping a single row per CDR3 protein. The data contain approximately 500,000 distinct CDR3 sequences, 25% to 35% of them seen just once; the ten biggest clones take up around a sixth. The sample here was cultured PBMCs, taken from culture after CMV antigen stimulation. Every receptor here comes from a human donor in good health (CMV status not recorded). Some clones in this sample may be carry-over from other donors' samples.

The chain has TRBV6-1 and TRBJ2-7; D could derive from TRBD1 or TRBD2 (5 bases each). With 6 bases removed from V and 6 bases from J, the gap between germline ends came to 15 bases. CDR1 MNHNS and CDR2 SASEGT come from the germline V gene. This CDR3 region has 13 residues. DNA for the CDR3: TGTGCCAGCAGGATGGGGCTAGCCGTCGAGCAGTACGTC. Translation gives CASRMGLAVEQYV.

The V call is TRBV5-4, the J call TRBJ1-2; D gene ambiguous. Germline V lookup: CDR1 SGHNT, CDR2 YYREEE (reference sequence). V lost 4 bases to trimming and J lost 0 bases, with 10 bases between them. The length of the CDR3 is 14 residues. CDR3 coding DNA: TGTGCCAGCAGCGTAACAGCCACTAACTATGGCTACACCTTC. This translates into CASSVTATNYGYTF.

This clonotype was counted between two and nine times. V and J are TRBV7-2 and TRBJ1-3, with D unresolved. Looked up from germline, CDR1 is SGHTA and CDR2 is FQGNSA. With 0 bases removed from V and 0 bases from J, the gap between germline ends came to 15 bases. The CDR3 extends over 18 amino acids. CDR3 protein: CASSLAPFLGISGNTIYF. The CDR3 DNA reads as TGTGCCAGCAGCTTAGCCCCCTTTTTAGGGATCTCTGGAAACACCATATATTTT.

This clonotype was picked up a small number of times. The CDR3, as DNA: TGTGCCAGCAGTCGCCCTCAGGGAGAGCAGTTCTTC. Translating it yields CASSRPQGEQFF. The chain recombines TRBV6-2 or TRBV6-3 with TRBJ2-1; D is possibly TRBD1 (5 bases). CDR1 and CDR2 (germline): MNHEY, SVGEGT. The CDR3 consists of 12 residues. V lost 5 bases and J lost 10, with 12 bases in between.

The V and J genes are TRBV12-3 or TRBV12-4 and TRBJ2-6; D is perhaps TRBD2 (5 bases). CDR3 length: 16 residues. V was trimmed by 7 bases and J by 0 bases, leaving 13 bases between them. The CDR3 DNA reads TGTGCCAGCACCTACGAGGGAGTCTCTGGGGCCAACGTCCTGACTTTC. Its protein product is CASTYEGVSGANVLTF.

This clonotype was counted many times. The chain uses TRBV7-9 and TRBJ1-1; D uncertain. The V gene's germline CDR1 is SEHNR and CDR2 FQNEAQ (reference sequence). This CDR3 contains 14 residues. Trimming removed 1 base from V and 7 bases from J, with 13 bases in between. The CDR3 sequence: CASSLVSGGVEAFF. The CDR3, as DNA: TGTGCCAGCAGCTTAGTGTCAGGAGGTGTTGAAGCTTTCTTT.

In this sample, this clonotype turned up once. The chain combines TRBV5-6 with TRBJ2-5, with TRBD2 matching over 12 bases. J lost 2 bases, V lost 3 bases, and 2 bases had no gene match. Germline loops: CDR1 SGHDT, CDR2 YYEEEE. The CDR3 runs to 15 residues. CDR3 sequence (DNA): TGTGCCAGCAGCTGGACTAGCGGGGAACAAGAGACCCAGTACTTC. Residues: CASSWTSGEQETQYF.

This clonotype showed up just a few times. The J gene is TRBJ2-7, the V gene TRBV18, with 8 bases identical to TRBD2. This CDR3 is built from 12 residues. The germline V gene has CDR1 KGHSH and CDR2 LQKENI. V dropped 4 bases and J dropped 6; count of bases not matched to a gene: 2. CDR3 sequence: CASSLRGGEQYF. In DNA form, the CDR3 reads TGTGCCAGCTCACTTCGGGGGGGCGAGCAGTACTTC.

In its sample, this clonotype was seen a few times. V usage is TRBV7-8 and J usage is TRBJ1-1; the D gene is possibly TRBD1 (5 bases). V lost 8 bases and J lost 4, with 14 bases in between. Germline V gene sequence: CDR1 SGHVS, CDR2 FQNEAQ. The CDR3 is made up of 13 amino acids. The CDR3 sequence: CASGEGKGTEAFF. CDR3 nucleotides: TGTGCCAGCGGGGAGGGGAAGGGCACTGAAGCTTTCTTT.

This chain uses TRBV18 with TRBJ2-7; a weak D match, TRBD2 (5 bases). Germline CDR1 KGHSH, CDR2 LQKENI. The CDR3 loop spans 15 amino acids. V dropped 3 bases and J dropped 2 bases, with 14 bases sitting between them. The CDR3 DNA follows: TGTGCCAGCTCACCTCTACGGGATTTCGCCTACGAGCAGTACTTC. Amino acids: CASSPLRDFAYEQYF.

The chain combines TRBV5-5 with TRBJ2-3; no clear D. This CDR3 comprises 15 residues. The V gene's germline CDR1 is SGHKS and CDR2 YYEKEE (reference sequence). The V end lost 1 base, the J end lost 2 bases, and 11 bases lay between the germline ends. The CDR3: CASSLLGRITDTQYF. For the CDR3, the DNA is TGTGCCAGCAGCTTGCTCGGCAGAATCACAGATACGCAGTATTTT. The full variable domain, completed using reference TRBV5-5 and TRBJ2-3, is DAGVTQSPTHLIKTRGQQVTLRCSPISGHKSVSWYQQVLGQGPQFIFQYYEKEERGRGNFPDRFSARQFPNYSSELNVNALLLGDSALYLCASSLLGRITDTQYFGPGTRLTVL.

J is TRBJ2-1 and V is TRBV19, with TRBD2 as a possible D gene (5 bases). CDR1 and CDR2 (germline): LNHDA, SQIVND (reference sequence). The CDR3 spans 13 residues. V lost 2 bases, J lost 8 bases, and 10 bases lay in between. DNA of the CDR3: TGTGCCAGTAGTATAACTCCGGAGGATGAGCAGTTCTTC. Amino acids: CASSITPEDEQFF.

This clonotype was seen a handful of times. This chain joins TRBV7-2 and TRBJ1-5; 9 nucleotides match TRBD1. Germline V lookup: CDR1 SGHTA, CDR2 FQGNSA. The CDR3 has 14 amino acids. Germline trimming cut 7 bases from V and 6 bases from J; bases unmatched to any gene: 7. CDR3 residues: CASNPGQGGQPQHF. In nucleotides, the CDR3 is TGTGCCAGCAACCCGGGACAGGGCGGTCAGCCCCAGCATTTT.

The CDR3 DNA reads TGTGCCAGCAGCTCCACCAGGACAGCGGGAGTGCGGGAGACCCAGTACTTC. This codes for CASSSTRTAGVRETQYF. This chain uses TRBV7-9 with TRBJ2-5; TRBD2 aligns across 8 bases. V dropped 4 bases and J dropped 5; count of bases not matched to a gene: 15. The CDR3 is 17 residues long. The germline gives CDR1 SEHNR, CDR2 FQNEAQ (reference sequence).

The chain recombines TRBV12-3 or TRBV12-4 with TRBJ2-1; 9 bases agree with TRBD1. V was pared by 3 bases and J by 5 bases, with 8 bases of the junction left unmatched. The CDR3 length is 16 residues. The CDR3 DNA reads TGTGCCAGCAGTTTGTGGGCAGGACAGGGGAACAATGAGCAGTTCTTC. It is translated as CASSLWAGQGNNEQFF.

The sample holds a few counts of this clonotype. The V call is TRBV3-1, the J call TRBJ1-1, with D unclear. The CDR3 spans 15 residues. V was pared by 7 bases and J by 3 bases, with 18 bases between. Germline CDR1 LGHDT, CDR2 YNNKEL (reference sequence). The CDR3 region is CASTGSYSMDTEAFF. The CDR3 coding sequence is TGTGCCAGCACCGGGTCCTATTCGATGGACACTGAAGCTTTCTTT.

V and J are TRBV5-6 and TRBJ2-2; TRBD1 aligns across 7 bases. J was trimmed by 3 bases and V by 4 bases; bases with no gene match: 6. Germline V lookup: CDR1 SGHDT, CDR2 YYEEEE. This CDR3 has 15 residues. As DNA, the CDR3 is TGTGCCAGCAGCCCTAGGGACAGATACACCGGGGAGCTGTTTTTT. The encoded protein is CASSPRDRYTGELFF.

The chain recombines TRBV10-3 with TRBJ2-5, with a possible D match to TRBD1 (5 bases). The CDR3 totals 14 residues. Looked up from germline, CDR1 is ENHRY and CDR2 is SYGVKD. Trimming cost V 4 bases and J 1 base, with 10 bases left between them. The CDR3: CAISAHTGQETQYF. CDR3 bases: TGTGCCATCAGTGCCCACACAGGCCAAGAGACCCAGTACTTC.

This clonotype was observed a handful of times. The chain employs TRBV7-2 and TRBJ2-1; D unclear. V was shortened by 1 base and J by 6 bases, with 10 bases between the two germline ends. Germline loops: CDR1 SGHTA, CDR2 FQGNSA. This CDR3 spans 14 amino acids. CDR3 DNA sequence: TGTGCCAGCAGCTTAGACTCCATGACCAATGAGCAGTTCTTC. Residues: CASSLDSMTNEQFF.

The chain recombines TRBV30 with TRBJ2-2; D gene uncertain. Germline CDR1 and CDR2: GTSNPN and SVGIG (reference sequence). CDR3 size: 12 residues. V lost 4 bases to trimming and J lost 3 bases, with 6 bases between them. CDR3 protein: CAWTGYTGELFF. DNA of the CDR3: TGTGCCTGGACAGGCTACACCGGGGAGCTGTTTTTT. The full variable domain, rest sourced from reference TRBV30 and TRBJ2-2, is SQTIHQWPATLVQPVGSPLSLECTVEGTSNPNLYWYRQAAGRGLQLLFYSVGIGQISSEVPQNLSASRPQDRQFILSSKKLLLSDSGFYLCAWTGYTGELFFGEGSRLTVL.

This clonotype was seen just once. CDR3 nucleotides: TGTGCCATCAGTGGGGCAGCCAACTCGCGTGGAAACACCATATATTTT. Protein product: CAISGAANSRGNTIYF. The rearrangement uses TRBV10-3 and TRBJ1-3; unclear D gene. The CDR3 is 16 amino acids. Germline CDR1 and CDR2: ENHRY and SYGVKD. The V and J ends lost 4 bases and 3 bases respectively, with 16 bases between them.

This clonotype has just a few counts. This chain uses TRBV10-3 with TRBJ2-7; D is unresolved. CDR3 length: 12 residues. V lost 9 bases and J lost 7, with 16 bases in between. CDR1 is ENHRY, CDR2 SYGVKD, per germline. CDR3 residues: CAIKDQLREQYF. The CDR3 DNA sequence: TGTGCCATAAAGGACCAGCTGAGGGAGCAGTACTTC.

This chain uses TRBV27 with TRBJ2-1; 9 positions match TRBD2. V gave up 5 bases and J gave up 1 base; unmatched junction bases: 6. This CDR3 contains 16 residues. Germline V CDR1 and CDR2: MNHEY, SMNVEV (reference sequence). CDR3 DNA: TGTGCCAGCAGTCCGGTAAGCGGGAGGTCCTACAATGAGCAGTTCTTC. Its translation is CASSPVSGRSYNEQFF.

The chain combines TRBV20-1 with TRBJ1-1; D not certain. The CDR3 has 14 residues. CDR1 and CDR2 from the germline V gene are DFQATT and SNEGSKA (reference sequence). Trimming pared 5 bases from V and 0 bases from J, leaving 13 bases between. The CDR3 DNA sequence: TGCAGTGCTCTAGGGCCAGATGTGAACACTGAAGCTTTCTTT. This sequence encodes CSALGPDVNTEAFF.

The J gene is TRBJ1-2, the V gene TRBV19; D gene uncertain. The CDR3 runs 14 residues. V shed 9 bases and J shed 0 bases, with 14 bases lying between them. Germline CDR1 LNHDA, CDR2 SQIVND (reference sequence). The CDR3 spells CASAHLRANYGYTF. CDR3 DNA: TGTGCCAGCGCCCACCTAAGAGCTAACTATGGCTACACCTTC.

This clonotype was counted only a few times. The chain recombines TRBV28 with TRBJ2-3, with TRBD1 matching over 7 bases. The CDR3 covers 16 residues. Germline CDR1 is MDHEN and CDR2 is SYDVKM. The trim removed 3 bases at V and 1 base at J, leaving 7 bases unmatched. CDR3 in amino acids: CASSLPLGTGTDTQYF. CDR3 DNA: TGTGCCAGCAGTTTGCCCCTCGGGACAGGCACAGATACGCAGTATTTT.

The chain employs TRBV7-9 and TRBJ1-1; 7 bases are shared with TRBD1. Trimming at V came to 5 bases and at J to 1 base, leaving 4 bases not matched to a gene. Germline CDR1 and CDR2: SEHNR and FQNEAQ (reference sequence). This CDR3 contains 14 residues. CDR3 loop: CASSMTGKNTEAFF. In nucleotides, the CDR3 is TGTGCCAGCAGCATGACAGGGAAGAACACTGAAGCTTTCTTT.

The V and J genes are TRBV10-3 and TRBJ2-6; no definite D call. The length of the CDR3 is 15 residues. Per the germline V gene, CDR1 is ENHRY and CDR2 is SYGVKD. V was shortened by 6 bases and J by 3 bases, with 12 bases between the two germline ends. In nucleotides, the CDR3 is TGTGCCATCAGCTCACCAGGCTATGGGGCCAACGTCCTGACTTTC. It is translated as CAISSPGYGANVLTF.

This clonotype was seen a handful of times. The chain recombines TRBV5-4 with TRBJ2-1, with 8 bases identical to TRBD2. Trimming cost V 4 bases and J 4 bases; bases outside gene matches: 7. CDR3 length: 15 residues. The V gene's germline CDR1 is SGHNT and CDR2 YYREEE (reference sequence). In nucleotides, the CDR3 is TGTGCCAGCAGCCCAAGCGGGGGCGATTACAATGAGCAGTTCTTC. The encoded protein is CASSPSGGDYNEQFF.